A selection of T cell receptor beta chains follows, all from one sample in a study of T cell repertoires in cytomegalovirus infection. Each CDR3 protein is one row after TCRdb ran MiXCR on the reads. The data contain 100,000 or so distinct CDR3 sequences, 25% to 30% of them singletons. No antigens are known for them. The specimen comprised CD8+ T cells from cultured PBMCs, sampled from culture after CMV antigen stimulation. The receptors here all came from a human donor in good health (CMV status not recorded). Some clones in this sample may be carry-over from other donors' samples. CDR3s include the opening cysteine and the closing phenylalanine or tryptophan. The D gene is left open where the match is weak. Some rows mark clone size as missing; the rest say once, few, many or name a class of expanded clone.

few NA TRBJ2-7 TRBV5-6 TGTGCCAGCAGCTTGGGAGGGGCCAGCTCCTACGAGCAGTACTTC CASSLGGASSYEQYF
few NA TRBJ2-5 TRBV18 TGTGCCAGCTCACCACCCCCGACAGGCCCAGAGACCCAGTACTTC CASSPPPTGPETQYF
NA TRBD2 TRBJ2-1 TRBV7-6 TGTGCCAGCAGCTCTAGCGGGGGGCCCAATGAGCAGTTCTTC CASSSSGGPNEQFF
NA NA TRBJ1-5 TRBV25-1 TGTGCCAGCAGTGTTGCAGGATTTAATCAGCCCCAGCATTTT CASSVAGFNQPQHF
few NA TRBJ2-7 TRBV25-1 TGTGCCAGCAGTGATCCCTCGACAGCCACCTACGAGCAGTACTTC CASSDPSTATYEQYF
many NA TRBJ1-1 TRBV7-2 TGTGCCAGCAGCCCAAGGCGGGGGAGGAACACTGAAGCTTTCTTT CASSPRRGRNTEAFF
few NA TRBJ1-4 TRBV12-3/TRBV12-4 TGTGCCAGCAGTCCCTCTAGTCCGGCGGCTAATGAAAAACTGTTTTTT CASSPSSPAANEKLFF
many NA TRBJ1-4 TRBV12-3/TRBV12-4 TGTGCCAGCACCCAACGGGGGGGAGAGGATGAAAAACTGTTTTTT CASTQRGGEDEKLFF
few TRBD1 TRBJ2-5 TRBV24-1 TGTGCCACCAGTATAGGGACAGGGAGGGGTTATTTGGAAGAGACCCAGTACTTC CATSIGTGRGYLEETQYF
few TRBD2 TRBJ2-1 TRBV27 TGTGCCAGCAGCTCACAAGGCGGGGGTTACCTCCACAATGAGCAGTTCTTC CASSSQGGGYLHNEQFF
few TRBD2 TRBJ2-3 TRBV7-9 TGTGCCAGCAGCCGGACTAGCGGGATTGACACAGATACGCAGTATTTT CASSRTSGIDTDTQYF
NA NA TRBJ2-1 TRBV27 TGTGCCAGCAAACAGGGCCCCTACAATGAGCAGTTCTTC CASKQGPYNEQFF
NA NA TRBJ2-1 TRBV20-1 TGCAGTGCTAGAGCGGGGGCCCAGCGGGATGAGCAGTTCTTC CSARAGAQRDEQFF
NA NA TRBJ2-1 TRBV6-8 TGTGCCAGCAGTTACTCGAGCGAGCAGTTCTTC CASSYSSEQFF
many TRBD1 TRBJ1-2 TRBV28 TGTGCCAGCAGCGCGGGGCAGGGGGCGAGCTATGGCTACACCTTC CASSAGQGASYGYTF
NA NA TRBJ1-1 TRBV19 TGTGCCAGTAGTATAGCCCCAGGGAGGGTGAACACTGAAGCTTTCTTT CASSIAPGRVNTEAFF
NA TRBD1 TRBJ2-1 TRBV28 TGTGCCAGCAGTTACGACATACAGGGGATATCCTACAATGAGCAGTTCTTC CASSYDIQGISYNEQFF
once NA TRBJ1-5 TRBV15 TGTGCCACCAGCAGAGATCAAAGTCAGCCCCAGCATTTT CATSRDQSQPQHF
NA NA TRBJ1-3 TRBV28 TGTGCCAGCAGTTTGGGCCGCGGTCCGACTGGAAACACCATATATTTT CASSLGRGPTGNTIYF
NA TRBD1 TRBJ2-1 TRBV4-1 TGCGCCAGCAGCCAAGATCCCCTCGGACAGGGGCCTAGCGGTGAGCAGTTCTTC CASSQDPLGQGPSGEQFF
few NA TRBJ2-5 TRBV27 TGTGCCAGCAGTTTATTTGGGGGCGTAGGCCAAGAGACCCAGTACTTC CASSLFGGVGQETQYF
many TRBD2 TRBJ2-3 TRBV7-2 TGTGCCAGCAGCCCAGGACTAGCGGGCTTCACAGATACGCAGTATTTT CASSPGLAGFTDTQYF
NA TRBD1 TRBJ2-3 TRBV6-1 TGTGCCAGCGGACGGGACAGGGAAACAGATACGCAGTATTTT CASGRDRETDTQYF
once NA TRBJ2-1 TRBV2 TGTGCCAGCAGTGAATGGGGGCCCGATGAGCAGTTCTTC CASSEWGPDEQFF
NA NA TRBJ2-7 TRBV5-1 TGCGCCAGCAGCTTGCGTTGGACGAGCTACGAGCAGTACTTC CASSLRWTSYEQYF
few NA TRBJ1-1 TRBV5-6 TGTGCCAGCAGCTGGGGACCGTCAGTGAACACTGAAGCTTTCTTT CASSWGPSVNTEAFF
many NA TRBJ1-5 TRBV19 TGTGCCAGTTCTCGAAGGGAAGGCAATCAGCCCCAGCATTTT CASSRREGNQPQHF
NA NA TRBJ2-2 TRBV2 TGTGCCAGCAGTGATTATACCAAGAACACCGGGGAGCTGTTTTTT CASSDYTKNTGELFF
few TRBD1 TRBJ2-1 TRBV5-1 TGCGCCAGCAGCCCTGGACAGGGTTTCTCCTACAATGAGCAGTTCTTC CASSPGQGFSYNEQFF
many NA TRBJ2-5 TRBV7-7 TGTGCCAGCAGCTTAGGACTCGGGGCCCAAGAGACCCAGTACTTC CASSLGLGAQETQYF
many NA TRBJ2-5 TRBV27 TGTGCCAGCAGTTTATCGTGGGGGTCCCTGGAGACCCAGTACTTC CASSLSWGSLETQYF
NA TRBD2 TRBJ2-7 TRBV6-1 TGTGCCAGCAGTCCCTTCGGGGGGGCTTCCTACGAGCAGTACTTC CASSPFGGASYEQYF
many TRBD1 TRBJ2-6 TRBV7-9 TGTGCCAGCAGCTTAGGTCCCGGGACAGGGGCCGGGGCCAACGTCCTGACTTTC CASSLGPGTGAGANVLTF
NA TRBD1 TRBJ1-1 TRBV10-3 TGTGCCATCAGGACTGGGACAGGGGGTTATGAAGCTTTCTTT CAIRTGTGGYEAFF
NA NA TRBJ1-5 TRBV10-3 TGTGCCATCAGTGAGGGGGGGAGCAATCAGCCCCAGCATTTT CAISEGGSNQPQHF
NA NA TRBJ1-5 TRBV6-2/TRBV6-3 TGTGCCAGCAGTTACGAACTGGGTCCGCATCAGCCCCAGCATTTT CASSYELGPHQPQHF
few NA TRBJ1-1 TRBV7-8 TGTGCCAGCAGCTACCGTGACACGGTCACTGAAGCTTTCTTT CASSYRDTVTEAFF
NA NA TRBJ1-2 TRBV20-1 TGCAGTGCTAGGGACGCGGAGGGGGGTAACTATGGCTACACCTTC CSARDAEGGNYGYTF
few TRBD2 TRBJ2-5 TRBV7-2 TGTGCCAGCAGCTTATGGGGCGGGGGGGCAGCAGAGACCCAGTACTTC CASSLWGGGAAETQYF
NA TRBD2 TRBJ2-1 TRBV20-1 TGCAGTGCTAGAGATATTGGGGGACTAGCGGGGGGGGTTACCTACAATGAGCAGTTCTTC CSARDIGGLAGGVTYNEQFF
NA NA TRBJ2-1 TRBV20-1 TGCAGTGCTAGGGGGGGCTCCTACAATGAGCAGTTCTTC CSARGGSYNEQFF
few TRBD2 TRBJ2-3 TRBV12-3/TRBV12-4 TGTGCCAGCACGGCGGGGGGGGGAGATACGCAGTATTTT CASTAGGGDTQYF
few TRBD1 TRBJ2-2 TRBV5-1 TGCGCCAGCAGCCAGGGACAGGGGAACACCGGGGAGCTGTTTTTT CASSQGQGNTGELFF
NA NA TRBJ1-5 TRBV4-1 TGCGCCAGCAGCCAAGAAGAGGTAAGCAATCAGCCCCAGCATTTT CASSQEEVSNQPQHF
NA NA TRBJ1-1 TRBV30 TGTGCCTCTGACAGGCCGATGAACACTGAAGCTTTCTTT CASDRPMNTEAFF
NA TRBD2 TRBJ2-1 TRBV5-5 TGTGCCAGCAGCCTTAGCGGGGGGAAATACAATGAGCAGTTCTTC CASSLSGGKYNEQFF
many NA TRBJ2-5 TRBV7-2 TGTGCCAGCAGCTTAGATTGGGCTGCACAAGAGACCCAGTACTTC CASSLDWAAQETQYF
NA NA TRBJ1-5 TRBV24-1 TGTGCCACCAGTGTTCGGGATCCCGAGACTGGTCAGCCCCAGCATTTT CATSVRDPETGQPQHF